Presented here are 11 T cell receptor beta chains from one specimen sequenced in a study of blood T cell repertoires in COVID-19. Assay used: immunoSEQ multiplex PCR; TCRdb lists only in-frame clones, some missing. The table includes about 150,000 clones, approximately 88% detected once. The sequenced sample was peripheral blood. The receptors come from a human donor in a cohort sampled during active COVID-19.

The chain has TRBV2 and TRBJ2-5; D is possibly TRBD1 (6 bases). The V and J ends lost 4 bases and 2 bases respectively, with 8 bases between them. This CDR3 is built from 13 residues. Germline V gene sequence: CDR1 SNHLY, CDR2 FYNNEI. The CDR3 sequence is CASSGGQQETQYF. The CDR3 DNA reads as TGTGCCAGCAGTGGGGGACAACAAGAGACCCAGTACTTC.

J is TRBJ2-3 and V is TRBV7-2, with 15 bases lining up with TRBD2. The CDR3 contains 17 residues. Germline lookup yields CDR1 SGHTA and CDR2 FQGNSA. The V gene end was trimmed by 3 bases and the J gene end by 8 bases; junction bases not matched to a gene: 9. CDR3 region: CASSLGSRGLAGGTQYF. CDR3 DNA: TGTGCCAGCAGCTTGGGGTCCCGGGGACTAGCGGGGGGTACGCAGTATTTT.

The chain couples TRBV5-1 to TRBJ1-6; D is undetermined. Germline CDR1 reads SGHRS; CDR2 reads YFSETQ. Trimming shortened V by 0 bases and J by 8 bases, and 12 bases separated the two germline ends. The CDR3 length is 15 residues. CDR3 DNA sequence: TGCGCCAGCAGCTTGGATACCAGGCCCTATTCACCCCTCCACTTT. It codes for CASSLDTRPYSPLHF.

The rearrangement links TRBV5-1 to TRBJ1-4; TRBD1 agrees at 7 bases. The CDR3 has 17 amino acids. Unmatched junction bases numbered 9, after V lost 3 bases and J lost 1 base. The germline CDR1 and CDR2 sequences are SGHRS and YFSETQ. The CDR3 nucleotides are TGCGCCAGCAGCTCCGGTCCCGACAGGGAAACTAATGAAAAACTGTTTTTT. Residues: CASSSGPDRETNEKLFF.

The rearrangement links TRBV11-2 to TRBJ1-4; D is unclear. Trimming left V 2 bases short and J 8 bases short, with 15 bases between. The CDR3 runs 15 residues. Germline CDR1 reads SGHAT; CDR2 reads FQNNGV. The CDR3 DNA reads TGTGCCAGCAGCTTATGGGGATCGGGATTCGAAAAACTGTTTTTT. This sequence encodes CASSLWGSGFEKLFF.

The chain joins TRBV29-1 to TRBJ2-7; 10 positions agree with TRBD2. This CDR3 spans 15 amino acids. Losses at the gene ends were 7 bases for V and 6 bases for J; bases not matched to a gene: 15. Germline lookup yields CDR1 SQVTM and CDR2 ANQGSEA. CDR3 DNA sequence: TGCAGCGCCCAAGAACGGCTAGCGGGAGAGGGCGAGCAGTACTTC. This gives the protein CSAQERLAGEGEQYF.

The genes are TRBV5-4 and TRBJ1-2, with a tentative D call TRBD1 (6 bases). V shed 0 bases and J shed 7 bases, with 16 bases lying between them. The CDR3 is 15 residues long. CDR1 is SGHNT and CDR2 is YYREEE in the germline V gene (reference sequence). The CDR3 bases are TGTGCCAGCAGCTTGGCGTCCGGGACATTGGGTGGCTACACCTTC. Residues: CASSLASGTLGGYTF.

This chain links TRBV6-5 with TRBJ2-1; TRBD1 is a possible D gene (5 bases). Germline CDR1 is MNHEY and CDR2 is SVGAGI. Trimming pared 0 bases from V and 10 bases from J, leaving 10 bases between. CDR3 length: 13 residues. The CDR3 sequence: CASSYSKGNEQFF. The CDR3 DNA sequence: TGTGCCAGCAGTTACTCGAAGGGGAACGAGCAGTTCTTC.

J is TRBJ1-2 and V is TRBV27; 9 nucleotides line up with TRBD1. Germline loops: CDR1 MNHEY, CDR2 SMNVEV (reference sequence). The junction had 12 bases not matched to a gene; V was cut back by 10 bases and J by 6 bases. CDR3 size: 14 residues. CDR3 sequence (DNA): TGTGCCATCGCGTCCGGGACAGGGAAGGATGGCTACACCTTC. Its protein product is CAIASGTGKDGYTF.

CDR3 DNA sequence: TGTGCCAGCGGAACCGGGGCCAAAAACATTCAGTACTTC. Amino acid sequence: CASGTGAKNIQYF. The gene calls are TRBV27 and TRBJ2-4; D not resolved. The CDR3 covers 13 residues. Germline assignment: CDR1 MNHEY and CDR2 SMNVEV (reference sequence). V lost 8 bases and J lost 1, with 9 bases in between.

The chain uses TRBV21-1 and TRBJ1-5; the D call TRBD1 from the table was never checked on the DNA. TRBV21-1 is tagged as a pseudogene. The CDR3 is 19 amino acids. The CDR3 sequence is CASSKEWRVWDRGNQPQHF. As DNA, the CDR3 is TGTGCCAGCAGCAAAGAGTGGCGTGTATGGGACAGGGGTAATCAGCCCCAGCATTTT.